This entry concerns a single T cell receptor beta chain. The antigen remains unidentified. The repertoire was sequenced with immunoSEQ multiplex PCR; TCRdb's copy has only in-frame clones and lacks some. Of under 95,000 clones in the sample, 82% were seen once. This entry comes from a study of graft-versus-host responses after intestinal transplantation. Study-level information: Every recipient underwent anti-thymocyte globulin induction, then tacrolimus and steroids for roughly three years.

This CDR3 comprises 14 residues. CDR1 is KGHSH and CDR2 is LQKENI in the germline V gene. V lost 1 base and J 1 base, leaving 6 bases between the germline ends. Study-level points and caveats: The presence of high graft-versus-host to host-versus-graft clonal ratios in allografts characterized patients with graft-donor T cell macrochimerism. Early HvG declines after transplant were associated with peak circulating GvH clone levels. GvH clones appeared in recipient marrow, some first in ileum or blood.

The sample consisted of unstimulated CD4+ T cells sorted from spleen or lymph node cells, taken before intestinal transplant. The TCR comes from a human donor who received an intestinal transplant. The chain uses TRBV18 and TRBJ2-3, with D tentatively TRBD1 (5 bases). In nucleotides, the CDR3 is TGTGCCAGCTCACCACTGGGGCGCACAGATACGCAGTATTTT. This translates into CASSPLGRTDTQYF.